The rows below give T cell receptor beta chains drawn from one sample of a study of blood T cell repertoires in COVID-19. Repertoires were generated with immunoSEQ multiplex PCR, while TCRdb's copy carries only in-frame clones and drops some. Here the sample spans about 280,000 clones, approximately 85% being singletons. The sequencing sample was made of peripheral blood. Receptor source: a man aged 50 to 60 with active or convalescent COVID-19. Both conserved end residues are part of each CDR3.

j_call: TRBJ1-2
v_call: TRBV28
cdr3_aa: CASRSEYGYTF

j_call: TRBJ1-2
v_call: TRBV28
cdr3_aa: CASSLPTGWYGYTF

j_call: TRBJ2-1
v_call: TRBV6-4
cdr3_aa: CASSIGLAGIPGHEQFF

j_call: TRBJ1-5
v_call: TRBV2
cdr3_aa: CASSENVIGPQHF

j_call: TRBJ1-1
v_call: TRBV18
cdr3_aa: CASSLQQGGGTEAFF

j_call: TRBJ1-4
v_call: TRBV6-5
cdr3_aa: CASSYRWTGNEKLFF

j_call: TRBJ2-7
v_call: TRBV5-4
cdr3_aa: CASSLELGSYEQYF

j_call: TRBJ1-4
v_call: TRBV7-2
cdr3_aa: CASSSGQGKKLFF

j_call: TRBJ2-3
v_call: TRBV5-4
cdr3_aa: CASSLSGTPADTQYF

j_call: TRBJ2-1
v_call: TRBV9
cdr3_aa: CASSVRGQGAGNEQFF

j_call: TRBJ2-4
v_call: TRBV6-1
cdr3_aa: CASSERSGTSGRAGGGTKNIQYF

j_call: TRBJ2-3
v_call: TRBV10-3
cdr3_aa: CAISSGTSGSEGTDTQYF

j_call: TRBJ1-1
v_call: TRBV4-2
cdr3_aa: CASSQGLSFEAFF

j_call: TRBJ2-1
v_call: TRBV3-1/TRBV3-2
cdr3_aa: CASSPAFDGTHNEQFF

j_call: TRBJ1-1
v_call: TRBV21-1
cdr3_aa: CASSIRGYTEAFF

j_call: TRBJ2-1
v_call: TRBV7-2
cdr3_aa: CASSGGQTNEQFF

j_call: TRBJ2-5
v_call: TRBV5-4
cdr3_aa: CASSLAGGGRDETQYF

j_call: TRBJ1-2
v_call: TRBV20-1
cdr3_aa: CSASYQEGYGYTF

j_call: TRBJ2-1
v_call: TRBV7-6
cdr3_aa: CASSLDRWRGLGEQFF

j_call: TRBJ1-2
v_call: TRBV12-3/TRBV12-4
cdr3_aa: CASSKTGYGYTF

j_call: TRBJ1-1
v_call: TRBV6-6
cdr3_aa: CASTTPGGTEAFF

j_call: TRBJ1-5
v_call: TRBV19
cdr3_aa: CASSPPTGAMGQPQHF

j_call: TRBJ1-2
v_call: TRBV7-9
cdr3_aa: CASSISGYGYTF

j_call: TRBJ1-1
v_call: TRBV5-1
cdr3_aa: CASSPAGTGYAFF

j_call: TRBJ1-1
v_call: TRBV27
cdr3_aa: CASRKGQRVGSEAFF

j_call: TRBJ2-7
v_call: TRBV10-2
cdr3_aa: CASSTGTGAYEQYF

j_call: TRBJ1-1
v_call: TRBV15
cdr3_aa: CATSRANRNTEAFF

j_call: TRBJ2-1
v_call: TRBV5-5
cdr3_aa: CASSLPRTGLRNEQFF

j_call: TRBJ1-6
v_call: TRBV5-8
cdr3_aa: CASSSSTGQYNSPLHF

j_call: TRBJ1-2
v_call: TRBV14
cdr3_aa: CASSQQGSLIGYTF

j_call: TRBJ2-3
v_call: TRBV4-1
cdr3_aa: CASSQRGVAETVDTQYF